A selection of T cell receptor beta chains follows, all from one sample in a study of PD-1 blockade in classical Hodgkin lymphoma. The protocol was immunoSEQ multiplex PCR, while the TCRdb copy is restricted to in-frame clones and leaves out a portion. The sample consists of 13,000 or so clones, 80% to 95% of them appearing once. Sequenced material: peripheral blood mononuclear cells (PBMCs), taken at baseline. Source of these receptors: a human donor with classical Hodgkin lymphoma. Each CDR3 is given with its conserved first and last residue. A D gene is named only where the DNA matches it firmly. Expanded clones are given a class, and other clones once, few, many or no size at all.

d_gene: TRBD1; v_gene: TRBV20-1; len: 11; abundance: .; j_gene: TRBJ1-2; CDR3nt: TGCAGTGCCAGCAGGGGGGATGGCTACACCTTC; CDR3aa: CSASRGDGYTF
d_gene: TRBD1; v_gene: TRBV19; len: 15; abundance: .; j_gene: TRBJ1-1; CDR3nt: TGTGCCAGTAGTGTCACAGGGGCTGGTAACACTGAAGCTTTCTTT; CDR3aa: CASSVTGAGNTEAFF
d_gene: TRBD1; v_gene: TRBV5-1; len: 14; abundance: .; j_gene: TRBJ1-2; CDR3nt: TGCGCCAGCAGCTTGGAGGACAGGCACCCTGGCTACACCTTC; CDR3aa: CASSLEDRHPGYTF
d_gene: .; v_gene: TRBV18; len: 14; abundance: .; j_gene: TRBJ2-1; CDR3nt: TGTGCCAGCTCACCGTTAGGGACGATCAATGAGCAGTTCTTC; CDR3aa: CASSPLGTINEQFF
d_gene: TRBD1; v_gene: TRBV5-6; len: 14; abundance: .; j_gene: TRBJ2-7; CDR3nt: TGTGCCAGCACCCCGATGGGACAGGGCTACGAGCAGTACTTC; CDR3aa: CASTPMGQGYEQYF
d_gene: TRBD1; v_gene: TRBV7-9; len: 15; abundance: .; j_gene: TRBJ2-1; CDR3nt: TGTGCCAGCAGCTCCTGGACAGGGGATTACAATGAGCAGTTCTTC; CDR3aa: CASSSWTGDYNEQFF
d_gene: .; v_gene: TRBV7-8; len: 16; abundance: once; j_gene: TRBJ1-5; CDR3nt: TGTGCCAGCAGCCGTGAACGCCCCCGGGGCGGTCAGCCCCAGCATTTT; CDR3aa: CASSRERPRGGQPQHF
d_gene: .; v_gene: TRBV7-3; len: 15; abundance: .; j_gene: TRBJ1-2; CDR3nt: TGTGCCAGCAGCCCGACAGGTGGTAAATACTATGGCTACACCTTC; CDR3aa: CASSPTGGKYYGYTF
d_gene: .; v_gene: TRBV11-2; len: 14; abundance: .; j_gene: TRBJ2-5; CDR3nt: TGTGCCAGCAGCCCCCGGACTGCTCAAGAGACCCAGTACTTC; CDR3aa: CASSPRTAQETQYF
d_gene: TRBD1; v_gene: TRBV5-1; len: 15; abundance: .; j_gene: TRBJ2-1; CDR3nt: TGCGCCAGCAGCTTAGGACAGGGGCCCAACAATGAGCAGTTCTTC; CDR3aa: CASSLGQGPNNEQFF
d_gene: .; v_gene: TRBV7-8; len: 15; abundance: .; j_gene: TRBJ2-2; CDR3nt: TGTGCCAGCAGCCTCCGGGGGGCCGGCACCGGGGAGCTGTTTTTT; CDR3aa: CASSLRGAGTGELFF
d_gene: TRBD1; v_gene: TRBV6-6; len: 14; abundance: .; j_gene: TRBJ1-5; CDR3nt: TGTGCCACCCAAGGGGGCGCCTTTGGTCAGCCCCAGCATTTT; CDR3aa: CATQGGAFGQPQHF
d_gene: .; v_gene: TRBV6-5; len: 16; abundance: .; j_gene: TRBJ1-1; CDR3nt: TGTGCCAGCAGTTACGTGGCCCCCCCTGGGGACACTGAAGCTTTCTTT; CDR3aa: CASSYVAPPGDTEAFF
d_gene: .; v_gene: TRBV5-1; len: 17; abundance: .; j_gene: TRBJ2-1; CDR3nt: TGCGCCAGCATCAAGACCGTATTAGGGCAGGGCTACAATGAGCAGTTCTTC; CDR3aa: CASIKTVLGQGYNEQFF
d_gene: .; v_gene: TRBV9; len: 15; abundance: .; j_gene: TRBJ1-2; CDR3nt: TGTGCCAGCAGCGTAGGCGCGGGGGCCAACTATGGCTACACCTTC; CDR3aa: CASSVGAGANYGYTF
d_gene: .; v_gene: TRBV10-3; len: 13; abundance: few; j_gene: TRBJ2-7; CDR3nt: TGTGCCATCAGTGATGGTTTATCCTACGAGCAGTACTTC; CDR3aa: CAISDGLSYEQYF
d_gene: .; v_gene: TRBV9; len: 16; abundance: .; j_gene: TRBJ1-4; CDR3nt: TGTGCCAGCAGCGTAAACCAAGGGGGAACTAATGAAAAACTGTTTTTT; CDR3aa: CASSVNQGGTNEKLFF
d_gene: .; v_gene: TRBV5-1; len: 14; abundance: .; j_gene: TRBJ1-5; CDR3nt: TGCGCCAGCAGCTTGGATGCCGGGGATCAGCCCCAGCATTTT; CDR3aa: CASSLDAGDQPQHF
d_gene: .; v_gene: TRBV11-1; len: 13; abundance: few; j_gene: TRBJ1-1; CDR3nt: TGTGCCAGCAGCTCCCGGGGCCGCATTGAAGCTTTCTTT; CDR3aa: CASSSRGRIEAFF
d_gene: .; v_gene: TRBV6-5; len: 14; abundance: .; j_gene: TRBJ1-2; CDR3nt: TGTGCCAGCAGTTACGACAGAACTAACTATGGCTACACCTTC; CDR3aa: CASSYDRTNYGYTF
d_gene: .; v_gene: TRBV28; len: 12; abundance: .; j_gene: TRBJ2-7; CDR3nt: TGTGCCAGCAGTTTTGGGGCCTACGAGCAGTACTTC; CDR3aa: CASSFGAYEQYF
d_gene: .; v_gene: TRBV5-6; len: 14; abundance: .; j_gene: TRBJ2-2; CDR3nt: TGTGCCAGCAGCTTGGGGATGTGGGACGGGGAGCTGTTTTTT; CDR3aa: CASSLGMWDGELFF
d_gene: .; v_gene: TRBV27; len: 13; abundance: .; j_gene: TRBJ2-7; CDR3nt: TGTGCCAGCAGTCCGACGGGTACCTACGAGCAGTACTTC; CDR3aa: CASSPTGTYEQYF
d_gene: TRBD1; v_gene: TRBV5-1; len: 14; abundance: .; j_gene: TRBJ1-1; CDR3nt: TGCGCCAGCAGAGGACAGGGGATGAACACTGAAGCTTTCTTT; CDR3aa: CASRGQGMNTEAFF
d_gene: TRBD2; v_gene: TRBV9; len: 18; abundance: .; j_gene: TRBJ2-5; CDR3nt: TGTGCCAGCAGCGTAGTTGGGGCTAGCGGGGGGGCCGGCGAGACCCAGTACTTC; CDR3aa: CASSVVGASGGAGETQYF
d_gene: .; v_gene: TRBV11-3; len: 17; abundance: .; j_gene: TRBJ2-3; CDR3nt: TGTGCCAGCAGCTTAGGAACAGATACGCGGGGCACAGATACGCAGTATTTT; CDR3aa: CASSLGTDTRGTDTQYF
d_gene: .; v_gene: TRBV5-1; len: 14; abundance: .; j_gene: TRBJ1-4; CDR3nt: TGCGCCAGCAGCTTGGTGGGAACTAATGAAAAACTGTTTTTT; CDR3aa: CASSLVGTNEKLFF
d_gene: .; v_gene: TRBV28; len: 14; abundance: .; j_gene: TRBJ1-3; CDR3nt: TGTGCCAGCAGTTTCAGGGTGTCCGGAAACACCATATATTTT; CDR3aa: CASSFRVSGNTIYF
d_gene: .; v_gene: TRBV6-6; len: 16; abundance: .; j_gene: TRBJ1-6; CDR3nt: TGTGCCAGCAGTTACGATAACAGGGTCGGAGGTTCACCCCTCCACTTT; CDR3aa: CASSYDNRVGGSPLHF
d_gene: .; v_gene: TRBV5-1; len: 13; abundance: .; j_gene: TRBJ1-1; CDR3nt: TGCGCCAGCAGCAGGGAGGCCGGCACTGAAGCTTTCTTT; CDR3aa: CASSREAGTEAFF
d_gene: .; v_gene: TRBV5-1; len: 14; abundance: .; j_gene: TRBJ2-2; CDR3nt: TGCGCCAGCAGCTTCGGGGGGCCAGACGGGGAGCTGTTTTTT; CDR3aa: CASSFGGPDGELFF
d_gene: TRBD1; v_gene: TRBV19; len: 14; abundance: .; j_gene: TRBJ1-1; CDR3nt: TGTGCCAGTAGCCCCGGGACAGCGTACGTTAAAGCTTTCTTT; CDR3aa: CASSPGTAYVKAFF
d_gene: .; v_gene: TRBV5-1; len: 14; abundance: .; j_gene: TRBJ1-6; CDR3nt: TGCGCCAGCAGCTTGGAGGGGGGTAATTCACCCCTCCACTTT; CDR3aa: CASSLEGGNSPLHF
d_gene: .; v_gene: TRBV5-1; len: 14; abundance: .; j_gene: TRBJ1-3; CDR3nt: TGCGCCAGCAGCTTGCAGAGCTCTGGAAACACCATATATTTT; CDR3aa: CASSLQSSGNTIYF
d_gene: .; v_gene: TRBV7-9; len: 14; abundance: .; j_gene: TRBJ2-5; CDR3nt: TGTGCCAGCAGCCCCAGAAGTGGGGAAGAGACCCAGTACTTC; CDR3aa: CASSPRSGEETQYF
d_gene: TRBD1; v_gene: TRBV6-5; len: 15; abundance: .; j_gene: TRBJ2-1; CDR3nt: TGTGCCAGCATTAGGAGACAGGGGTTTTACAATGAGCAGTTCTTC; CDR3aa: CASIRRQGFYNEQFF
d_gene: .; v_gene: TRBV5-1; len: 15; abundance: .; j_gene: TRBJ2-3; CDR3nt: TGCGCCAGCAGCTTGAGTCGCGGGGCAGGGGATACGCAGTATTTT; CDR3aa: CASSLSRGAGDTQYF
d_gene: .; v_gene: TRBV9; len: 15; abundance: once; j_gene: TRBJ2-7; CDR3nt: TGTGCCAGCAGCGTAGGAGACAGCCAACCCTACGAGCAGTACTTC; CDR3aa: CASSVGDSQPYEQYF
d_gene: TRBD1; v_gene: TRBV30; len: 15; abundance: .; j_gene: TRBJ1-4; CDR3nt: TGTGCCTGGAGTGTAGGGGGACAGGGTCACGAAAAACTGTTTTTT; CDR3aa: CAWSVGGQGHEKLFF
d_gene: .; v_gene: TRBV2; len: 14; abundance: .; j_gene: TRBJ1-6; CDR3nt: TGTGCCAGCAGTGACAGCTCCTATAATTCACCCCTCCACTTT; CDR3aa: CASSDSSYNSPLHF
d_gene: .; v_gene: TRBV6-5; len: 15; abundance: once; j_gene: TRBJ2-3; CDR3nt: TGTGCCAGCAGTTACTTGGGATCTAGCACAGATACGCAGTATTTT; CDR3aa: CASSYLGSSTDTQYF
d_gene: TRBD2; v_gene: TRBV6-6; len: 15; abundance: .; j_gene: TRBJ2-7; CDR3nt: TGTGCCAGCAGTTACTCAACTAGCGGGGGGTACGAGCAGTACTTC; CDR3aa: CASSYSTSGGYEQYF
d_gene: TRBD1; v_gene: TRBV12-5; len: 14; abundance: .; j_gene: TRBJ2-7; CDR3nt: TGTGCTAGTGGAAGAACAGGGGCAACTAGAGAGCAGTACTTC; CDR3aa: CASGRTGATREQYF
d_gene: TRBD2; v_gene: TRBV11-1; len: 15; abundance: .; j_gene: TRBJ2-7; CDR3nt: TGTGCCAGCAGCTTGCTAGCGGGGTCTTCCTACGAGCAGTACTTC; CDR3aa: CASSLLAGSSYEQYF
d_gene: .; v_gene: TRBV25-1; len: 14; abundance: .; j_gene: TRBJ1-2; CDR3nt: TGTGCCAGCAGTGAATATCGTGCCGCGGGAGGCTACACCTTC; CDR3aa: CASSEYRAAGGYTF
d_gene: .; v_gene: TRBV5-4; len: 13; abundance: .; j_gene: TRBJ2-5; CDR3nt: TGTGCCAGCAGTCCGATGACGGCAGAGACCCAGTACTTC; CDR3aa: CASSPMTAETQYF
d_gene: .; v_gene: TRBV29-1; len: 13; abundance: .; j_gene: TRBJ2-7; CDR3nt: TGCAGCGCCGGGGGGACAGGCGTCTACGAGCAGTACTTC; CDR3aa: CSAGGTGVYEQYF
d_gene: .; v_gene: TRBV6-5; len: 15; abundance: .; j_gene: TRBJ2-1; CDR3nt: TGTGCCAGCAGTCCTCGACAGCACCTCTACAATGAGCAGTTCTTC; CDR3aa: CASSPRQHLYNEQFF
d_gene: .; v_gene: TRBV7-9; len: 14; abundance: .; j_gene: TRBJ2-5; CDR3nt: TGTGCCAGCAGCTTAACGCGGGGACAAGAGACCCAGTACTTC; CDR3aa: CASSLTRGQETQYF
d_gene: .; v_gene: TRBV27; len: 14; abundance: .; j_gene: TRBJ2-7; CDR3nt: TGTGCCAGCTCCACCCGACAGGCAAACTACGAGCAGTACTTC; CDR3aa: CASSTRQANYEQYF
d_gene: .; v_gene: TRBV5-1; len: 14; abundance: .; j_gene: TRBJ1-6; CDR3nt: TGCGCCAGCAGCACAGGCGGGGGCCCTTCACCCCTCCACTTT; CDR3aa: CASSTGGGPSPLHF
d_gene: .; v_gene: TRBV9; len: 13; abundance: .; j_gene: TRBJ2-1; CDR3nt: TGTGCCAGCAGCGCGAAGATAGGAAATGAGCAGTTCTTC; CDR3aa: CASSAKIGNEQFF
d_gene: TRBD1; v_gene: TRBV7-9; len: 14; abundance: .; j_gene: TRBJ2-5; CDR3nt: TGTGCCAGCAGTCGGGACAGCTATCAAGAGACCCAGTACTTC; CDR3aa: CASSRDSYQETQYF
d_gene: TRBD2; v_gene: TRBV27; len: 15; abundance: once; j_gene: TRBJ2-1; CDR3nt: TGTGCCAGCACGATTGGGGGGGGGAACTACAATGAGCAGTTCTTC; CDR3aa: CASTIGGGNYNEQFF